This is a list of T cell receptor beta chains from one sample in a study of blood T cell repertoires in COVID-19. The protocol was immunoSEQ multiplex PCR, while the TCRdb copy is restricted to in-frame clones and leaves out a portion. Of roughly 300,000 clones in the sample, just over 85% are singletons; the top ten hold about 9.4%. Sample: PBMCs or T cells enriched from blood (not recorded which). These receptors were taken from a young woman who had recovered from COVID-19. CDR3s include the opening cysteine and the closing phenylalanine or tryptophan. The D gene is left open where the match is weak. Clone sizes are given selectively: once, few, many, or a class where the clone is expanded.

CDR3aa: CASSPNPGGVETQYF
CDR3nt: TGTGCCAGCTCACCGAATCCGGGAGGCGTAGAGACCCAGTACTTC
d_gene: TRBD2
abundance: -
j_gene: TRBJ2-5
v_gene: TRBV18

CDR3aa: CASSSQPGMGRNQPQHF
CDR3nt: TGTGCCAGCAGCTCCCAACCGGGGATGGGCCGCAATCAGCCCCAGCATTTT
d_gene: -
abundance: -
j_gene: TRBJ1-5
v_gene: TRBV28

CDR3aa: CSVQESSYEQYF
CDR3nt: TGCAGCGTCCAGGAAAGCTCCTACGAGCAGTACTTC
d_gene: -
abundance: -
j_gene: TRBJ2-7
v_gene: TRBV29-1

CDR3aa: CASSYTGGGTEAFF
CDR3nt: TGTGCCAGCAGTTACACCGGTGGCGGTACTGAAGCTTTCTTT
d_gene: -
abundance: once
j_gene: TRBJ1-1
v_gene: TRBV6-5

CDR3aa: CASSSRLAGGHYEQYF
CDR3nt: TGCGCCAGCAGCTCAAGACTAGCGGGAGGGCATTACGAGCAGTACTTC
d_gene: TRBD2
abundance: -
j_gene: TRBJ2-7
v_gene: TRBV5-1

CDR3aa: CASSQELAANSPLHF
CDR3nt: TGTGCCAGCAGCCAAGAGTTGGCTGCTAATTCACCCCTCCACTTT
d_gene: -
abundance: -
j_gene: TRBJ1-6
v_gene: TRBV3-1/TRBV3-2

CDR3aa: CASSHTVNTGELFF
CDR3nt: TGTGCCAGCAGCCACACAGTGAACACCGGGGAGCTGTTTTTT
d_gene: -
abundance: -
j_gene: TRBJ2-2
v_gene: TRBV3-1/TRBV3-2

CDR3aa: CASRQAYGTAYEQYF
CDR3nt: TGTGCCAGCAGACAAGCATACGGGACAGCATACGAGCAGTACTTC
d_gene: TRBD1
abundance: once
j_gene: TRBJ2-7
v_gene: TRBV2

CDR3aa: CATSGRPSTDTQYF
CDR3nt: TGTGCCACCAGTGGGAGGCCTAGCACAGATACGCAGTATTTT
d_gene: -
abundance: -
j_gene: TRBJ2-3
v_gene: TRBV24-1

CDR3aa: CASSHPGQGTEAFF
CDR3nt: TGTGCCAGCAGCCATCCGGGACAGGGGACTGAAGCTTTCTTT
d_gene: TRBD1
abundance: -
j_gene: TRBJ1-1
v_gene: TRBV7-9

CDR3aa: CSVGRGRGDTQYF
CDR3nt: TGCAGCGTTGGTAGGGGGCGAGGAGATACGCAGTATTTT
d_gene: TRBD1
abundance: -
j_gene: TRBJ2-3
v_gene: TRBV29-1

CDR3aa: CASSHTMLSDRGQYGYTF
CDR3nt: TGTGCCAGCAGTCATACAATGCTTTCGGACAGGGGGCAATATGGCTACACCTTC
d_gene: TRBD1
abundance: -
j_gene: TRBJ1-2
v_gene: TRBV9

CDR3aa: CAWEAGQGLNTEAFF
CDR3nt: TGTGCCTGGGAAGCGGGACAGGGTTTGAACACTGAAGCTTTCTTT
d_gene: TRBD1
abundance: -
j_gene: TRBJ1-1
v_gene: TRBV30

CDR3aa: CASSPTGWNLDQPQHF
CDR3nt: TGTGCCAGCAGCCCGACAGGGTGGAATCTTGATCAGCCCCAGCATTTT
d_gene: TRBD1
abundance: -
j_gene: TRBJ1-5
v_gene: TRBV11-2

CDR3aa: CASSFNRADTEAFF
CDR3nt: TGTGCCAGCAGTTTTAACAGGGCGGACACTGAAGCTTTCTTT
d_gene: -
abundance: -
j_gene: TRBJ1-1
v_gene: TRBV2

CDR3aa: CASSPRPGRGQETQYF
CDR3nt: TGTGCCAGCAGCCCTCGTCCGGGTCGCGGCCAAGAGACCCAGTACTTC
d_gene: -
abundance: -
j_gene: TRBJ2-5
v_gene: TRBV3-1/TRBV3-2

CDR3aa: CASRGTVEAFF
CDR3nt: TGTGCCAGCAGAGGGACAGTTGAAGCTTTCTTT
d_gene: TRBD1
abundance: once
j_gene: TRBJ1-1
v_gene: TRBV12-3/TRBV12-4

CDR3aa: CASSLSSGWSSYNEQFF
CDR3nt: TGTGCCAGCAGCCTCTCTAGCGGGTGGAGCTCCTACAATGAGCAGTTCTTC
d_gene: TRBD2
abundance: -
j_gene: TRBJ2-1
v_gene: TRBV11-2

CDR3aa: CAWSPRDMDNQPQHF
CDR3nt: TGTGCCTGGAGTCCCCGGGACATGGACAATCAGCCCCAGCATTTT
d_gene: -
abundance: -
j_gene: TRBJ1-5
v_gene: TRBV30

CDR3aa: CASSWGARTGASIEKLFF
CDR3nt: TGCGCCAGCAGCTGGGGGGCCAGGACAGGGGCTTCTATCGAAAAACTGTTTTTT
d_gene: TRBD1
abundance: -
j_gene: TRBJ1-4
v_gene: TRBV5-1

CDR3aa: CATSRPQGLQVGYTF
CDR3nt: TGTGCCACCAGCAGACCCCAGGGTCTACAAGTGGGCTACACCTTC
d_gene: -
abundance: -
j_gene: TRBJ1-2
v_gene: TRBV15

CDR3aa: CATSRELILQGIGNTIYF
CDR3nt: TGTGCCACCAGCAGAGAGTTGATTCTACAGGGAATCGGAAACACCATATATTTT
d_gene: -
abundance: -
j_gene: TRBJ1-3
v_gene: TRBV15

CDR3aa: CASSLAGQGASEQFF
CDR3nt: TGTGCCAGCAGCCTAGCGGGACAGGGGGCTTCGGAGCAGTTCTTC
d_gene: TRBD1
abundance: -
j_gene: TRBJ2-1
v_gene: TRBV7-3

CDR3aa: CASSPWTGTDQPQHF
CDR3nt: TGCGCCAGCAGCCCTTGGACAGGGACCGATCAGCCCCAGCATTTT
d_gene: TRBD1
abundance: -
j_gene: TRBJ1-5
v_gene: TRBV5-1

CDR3aa: CASSLDRGYSPLHF
CDR3nt: TGTGCCAGCAGTTTGGACAGGGGATATTCACCCCTCCACTTT
d_gene: TRBD1
abundance: once
j_gene: TRBJ1-6
v_gene: TRBV27